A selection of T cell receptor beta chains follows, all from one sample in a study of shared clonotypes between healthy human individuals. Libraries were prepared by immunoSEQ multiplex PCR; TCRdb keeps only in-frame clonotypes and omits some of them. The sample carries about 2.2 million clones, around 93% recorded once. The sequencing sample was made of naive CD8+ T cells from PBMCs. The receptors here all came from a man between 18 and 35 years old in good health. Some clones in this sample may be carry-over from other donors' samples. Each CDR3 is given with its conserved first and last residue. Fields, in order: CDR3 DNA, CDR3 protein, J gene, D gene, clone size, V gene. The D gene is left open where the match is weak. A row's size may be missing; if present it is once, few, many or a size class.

cdr3_nt: TGTGCCAGCACCCCACTAGTGGGCGATGAGCAGTTCTTC
cdr3_aa: CASTPLVGDEQFF
j_call: TRBJ2-1
d_call: NA
clone_size: NA
v_call: TRBV6-5

cdr3_nt: TGTGCCAGCAGCTCGCCTCTGACCCCAGGGATGCAGCAGTTCTTC
cdr3_aa: CASSSPLTPGMQQFF
j_call: TRBJ2-1
d_call: NA
clone_size: NA
v_call: TRBV11-2

cdr3_nt: TGTGCCAGCAGTTTATTGCAGGGAAGCACAGATACGCAGTATTTT
cdr3_aa: CASSLLQGSTDTQYF
j_call: TRBJ2-3
d_call: NA
clone_size: NA
v_call: TRBV27

cdr3_nt: TGTGCCAGCAGCCCGGACCGAGGAGTCTCTGGAAACACCATATATTTT
cdr3_aa: CASSPDRGVSGNTIYF
j_call: TRBJ1-3
d_call: NA
clone_size: NA
v_call: TRBV5-6

cdr3_nt: TGTGCCAGCAGCTTTAAGAGCGGGAGTTGGGCCGGGGAGCTGTTTTTT
cdr3_aa: CASSFKSGSWAGELFF
j_call: TRBJ2-2
d_call: TRBD2
clone_size: NA
v_call: TRBV7-2

cdr3_nt: TGTGCCAGCAGTCCCCGGCAGGGGACCTACGAGCAGTACTTC
cdr3_aa: CASSPRQGTYEQYF
j_call: TRBJ2-7
d_call: NA
clone_size: once
v_call: TRBV28

cdr3_nt: TGTGCCAGCAGCCCGGGACGGGAAGTAGGCTATGGCTACACCTTC
cdr3_aa: CASSPGREVGYGYTF
j_call: TRBJ1-2
d_call: NA
clone_size: NA
v_call: TRBV9

cdr3_nt: TGTGCCAGTTCTCGGGACAGGTCTTACGAGCAGTACTTC
cdr3_aa: CASSRDRSYEQYF
j_call: TRBJ2-7
d_call: TRBD1
clone_size: NA
v_call: TRBV19

cdr3_nt: TGTGCCAGCAGCTTAGAACTTACTGGAAACACCATATATTTT
cdr3_aa: CASSLELTGNTIYF
j_call: TRBJ1-3
d_call: NA
clone_size: NA
v_call: TRBV7-9

cdr3_nt: TGTGCCAGCTCGCCGGGACAGAGCCTCTACGAGCAGTACTTC
cdr3_aa: CASSPGQSLYEQYF
j_call: TRBJ2-7
d_call: TRBD1
clone_size: NA
v_call: TRBV18

cdr3_nt: TGTGCCAGCAGCCCGAGGGGCGGACTGTTCTCCTACGAGCAGTACTTC
cdr3_aa: CASSPRGGLFSYEQYF
j_call: TRBJ2-7
d_call: NA
clone_size: NA
v_call: TRBV9

cdr3_nt: TGCGCCAGCAGCCAACAAAGTGAACAGGGGTCCTACGAGCAGTACTTC
cdr3_aa: CASSQQSEQGSYEQYF
j_call: TRBJ2-7
d_call: TRBD1
clone_size: NA
v_call: TRBV4-1

cdr3_nt: TGTGCCACTACCCTTGGTGACAATGAGCAGTTCTTC
cdr3_aa: CATTLGDNEQFF
j_call: TRBJ2-1
d_call: NA
clone_size: once
v_call: TRBV28

cdr3_nt: TGTGCCAGCACCGACGGTACCTCCTACGAGCAGTACTTC
cdr3_aa: CASTDGTSYEQYF
j_call: TRBJ2-7
d_call: NA
clone_size: NA
v_call: TRBV2

cdr3_nt: TGTGCCACCAGCAGAGGACAGGGTCATGGCTACACCTTC
cdr3_aa: CATSRGQGHGYTF
j_call: TRBJ1-2
d_call: TRBD1
clone_size: NA
v_call: TRBV15

cdr3_nt: TGTGCCAGCAGCGTTTTCACCGGAACCGACTATGGCTACACCTTC
cdr3_aa: CASSVFTGTDYGYTF
j_call: TRBJ1-2
d_call: NA
clone_size: NA
v_call: TRBV9

cdr3_nt: TGTGCCAGCAGACACATCGGGAGACAGGGCCAGTACGAGCAGTACTTC
cdr3_aa: CASRHIGRQGQYEQYF
j_call: TRBJ2-7
d_call: NA
clone_size: NA
v_call: TRBV7-8

cdr3_nt: TGTGCCAGCAGCTTAATCTTCGGACACGGGTTGTCGTCCCAGTACTTC
cdr3_aa: CASSLIFGHGLSSQYF
j_call: TRBJ2-5
d_call: NA
clone_size: NA
v_call: TRBV7-8

cdr3_nt: TGTGCCAGCAGCTTGAACCGGGGACCATACAACCAAGAGACCCAGTACTTC
cdr3_aa: CASSLNRGPYNQETQYF
j_call: TRBJ2-5
d_call: NA
clone_size: NA
v_call: TRBV5-6

cdr3_nt: TGTGCCAGCAGCCAATCGGACAGGGGGGTAGCCGAGCAGTACTTC
cdr3_aa: CASSQSDRGVAEQYF
j_call: TRBJ2-7
d_call: TRBD1
clone_size: NA
v_call: TRBV7-6

cdr3_nt: TGTGCCAGCCGTGGGGCCGAAAGCACCTTC
cdr3_aa: CASRGAESTF
j_call: TRBJ1-2
d_call: NA
clone_size: few
v_call: TRBV28

cdr3_nt: TGTGCCAGCAGCGTCCAGCGGGAGAGTCCCTACGAGCAGTACTTC
cdr3_aa: CASSVQRESPYEQYF
j_call: TRBJ2-7
d_call: TRBD2
clone_size: NA
v_call: TRBV28

cdr3_nt: TGTGCCAGTAGTATAGAGGTTTGGGGGGCCACTGAAGCTTTCTTT
cdr3_aa: CASSIEVWGATEAFF
j_call: TRBJ1-1
d_call: NA
clone_size: few
v_call: TRBV19

cdr3_nt: TGCAGCGTGACTAGCGGGAACTACAATGAGCAGTTCTTC
cdr3_aa: CSVTSGNYNEQFF
j_call: TRBJ2-1
d_call: TRBD2
clone_size: NA
v_call: TRBV29-1

cdr3_nt: TGTGCCAGCAGCCCCGGGAGGGCCGCGGTCGAGCAGTACTTC
cdr3_aa: CASSPGRAAVEQYF
j_call: TRBJ2-7
d_call: TRBD2
clone_size: NA
v_call: TRBV7-9

cdr3_nt: TGTGCCAGCAGCGCGTCGGGACGTAGCACAGATACGCAGTATTTT
cdr3_aa: CASSASGRSTDTQYF
j_call: TRBJ2-3
d_call: NA
clone_size: once
v_call: TRBV9

cdr3_nt: TGTGCCAGCAGCTCAGGTTACCCTGAAGCTTTCTTT
cdr3_aa: CASSSGYPEAFF
j_call: TRBJ1-1
d_call: NA
clone_size: NA
v_call: TRBV27

cdr3_nt: TGTGCCAGCAGTTGGGACAGGGGGCCACCCACAGATACGCAGTATTTT
cdr3_aa: CASSWDRGPPTDTQYF
j_call: TRBJ2-3
d_call: TRBD1
clone_size: NA
v_call: TRBV6-6

cdr3_nt: TGCAGCGTGGGGAGGGCTAGCACCGTTACCGATACGCAGTATTTT
cdr3_aa: CSVGRASTVTDTQYF
j_call: TRBJ2-3
d_call: TRBD2
clone_size: NA
v_call: TRBV29-1

cdr3_nt: TGTGCCAGCAGCTTAAGCAGGACAGGGCGCTATGGCTACACCTTC
cdr3_aa: CASSLSRTGRYGYTF
j_call: TRBJ1-2
d_call: TRBD1
clone_size: NA
v_call: TRBV11-1

cdr3_nt: TGCAGCGTTGATCCCCCCGGGGGGGGTAATGAGCAGTTCTTC
cdr3_aa: CSVDPPGGGNEQFF
j_call: TRBJ2-1
d_call: TRBD2
clone_size: NA
v_call: TRBV29-1

cdr3_nt: TGTGCCAGCAGCTTGGCGGTAGGCAATGAGCAGTTCTTC
cdr3_aa: CASSLAVGNEQFF
j_call: TRBJ2-1
d_call: NA
clone_size: NA
v_call: TRBV5-6

cdr3_nt: TGTGCCAGCAGTTTTACAGGTGGCACTGAAGCTTTCTTT
cdr3_aa: CASSFTGGTEAFF
j_call: TRBJ1-1
d_call: NA
clone_size: NA
v_call: TRBV27

cdr3_nt: TGTGCCAGCAGTTTATCCCCGGGGGCTTACTCCTACGAGCAGTACTTC
cdr3_aa: CASSLSPGAYSYEQYF
j_call: TRBJ2-7
d_call: NA
clone_size: NA
v_call: TRBV27

cdr3_nt: TGTGCCAGTAGTAAGAAGCGGGAGGGGGCGAGCACAGATACGCAGTATTTT
cdr3_aa: CASSKKREGASTDTQYF
j_call: TRBJ2-3
d_call: TRBD2
clone_size: NA
v_call: TRBV19

cdr3_nt: TGCGCCAGCAGCCAAGGGACAGGCGCGGGAAACACCATATATTTT
cdr3_aa: CASSQGTGAGNTIYF
j_call: TRBJ1-3
d_call: TRBD1
clone_size: NA
v_call: TRBV4-3

cdr3_nt: TGTGCCAGCAGCCCAATAGAAGGGGGTAGTGGGAACAATGAGCAGTTCTTC
cdr3_aa: CASSPIEGGSGNNEQFF
j_call: TRBJ2-1
d_call: NA
clone_size: NA
v_call: TRBV7-8

cdr3_nt: TGTGCCAGCAGCTTCCCAGTGGACTATGGCTACACCTTC
cdr3_aa: CASSFPVDYGYTF
j_call: TRBJ1-2
d_call: NA
clone_size: NA
v_call: TRBV5-8

cdr3_nt: TGTGCCAGCAGCTTATGGGCTGACAACAATGAGCAGTTCTTC
cdr3_aa: CASSLWADNNEQFF
j_call: TRBJ2-1
d_call: NA
clone_size: once
v_call: TRBV7-6

cdr3_nt: TGCGCCAGCAGCCAAGTGGGACTATCTTACAATGAGCAGTTCTTC
cdr3_aa: CASSQVGLSYNEQFF
j_call: TRBJ2-1
d_call: TRBD2
clone_size: NA
v_call: TRBV4-3

cdr3_nt: TGTGCCAGCAGCTTGGGACTAGCCGTCAGCAATGAGCAGTTCTTC
cdr3_aa: CASSLGLAVSNEQFF
j_call: TRBJ2-1
d_call: TRBD2
clone_size: NA
v_call: TRBV5-6

cdr3_nt: TGTGCCAGCAGCCCCCTTAGGAGCGACACATACAATGAGCAGTTCTTC
cdr3_aa: CASSPLRSDTYNEQFF
j_call: TRBJ2-1
d_call: NA
clone_size: NA
v_call: TRBV7-3

cdr3_nt: TGTGCCAGCAGCTACCCGGACTCAGCCCAGTACTTC
cdr3_aa: CASSYPDSAQYF
j_call: TRBJ2-5
d_call: NA
clone_size: NA
v_call: TRBV4-2